Each of the 5 T cell receptor beta chains below was sequenced from the same sample in a study of CD8+ T cells in alopecia areata. After isolation, RNA underwent reverse transcription to generate cDNA as the sequencing template. TCRdb keeps only in-frame clones here, not all; method: immunoSEQ multiplex PCR. The sample contains approximately 82,000 clones, roughly 51% of which appear only once. The specimen sequenced was NKG2D-high CD8+ T cells sorted from blood. The receptors here all came from a human donor with alopecia areata.

This chain links TRBV29-1 with TRBJ2-1; D possibly corresponds to TRBD2 (6 bases). V was clipped by 4 bases and J by 0 bases, with 13 bases between them. Per germline, CDR1 SQVTM and CDR2 ANQGSEA. The CDR3 is 15 residues long. CDR3 nucleotide sequence: TGCAGCGTTGTGTGGCTAGCGAGCTCCTACAATGAGCAGTTCTTC. This codes for CSVVWLASSYNEQFF.

The V gene is TRBV2, the J gene TRBJ2-1, with D uncertain. From germline, CDR1 is SNHLY and CDR2 FYNNEI. The ends were cut back, 10 bases at V and 3 bases at J, with 16 bases in the middle. This CDR3 contains 14 residues. CDR3 nucleotides: TGTGCCACAGCATTGTTGGTAAACTACAATGAGCAGTTCTTC. Amino acid sequence: CATALLVNYNEQFF.

The genes are TRBV27 and TRBJ1-1; D is possibly TRBD1 (6 bases). The V end lost 2 bases, the J end lost 0 bases, and 7 bases lay between the germline ends. The CDR3 extends over 14 amino acids. Germline CDR1 is MNHEY and CDR2 is SMNVEV (reference sequence). The CDR3 DNA follows: TGTGCCAGCAGTTTAGAGGGGGTGAACACTGAAGCTTTCTTT. It encodes CASSLEGVNTEAFF.

This chain uses TRBV11-2 with TRBJ2-7; a weak D match, TRBD2 (5 bases). The ends were cut back, 3 bases at V and 6 bases at J, with 6 bases in the middle. The CDR3 spans 11 residues. Per the germline V gene, CDR1 is SGHAT and CDR2 is FQNNGV. CDR3 sequence reads: CASSFGSEQYF. As DNA, the CDR3 is TGTGCCAGCAGCTTTGGGAGCGAGCAGTACTTC.

The chain links TRBV30 to TRBJ2-1; D is unresolved. V was shortened by 2 bases and J by 7 bases, with 12 bases between the two germline ends. There are 13 residues in the CDR3. Germline assignment: CDR1 GTSNPN and CDR2 SVGIG (reference sequence). CDR3 in amino acids: CAWSRARGNEQFF. The DNA for the CDR3 is TGTGCCTGGAGTCGGGCTAGAGGTAATGAGCAGTTCTTC.